This TCR beta chain is drawn from a study of long-term antiretroviral therapy in people with HIV. Points from the study as a whole: Repertoire composition at all time points was dominated by clones that had expanded before ART.

With respect to this clone: Its specificity is not known.

Each contributor possessed a minimum of one pre-ART and a minimum of two post-ART PBMC samples. There were no participants with HIV treated outside the United States. V lost 1 base, J lost 4 bases, and 20 bases lay in between. The CDR3 spans 18 residues. CDR1 LGHNA and CDR2 YNFKEQ come from the germline V gene. They ran version v3.0 of the immunoSEQ assay at survey level. TCRdb's copy holds only in-frame clones and misses some; the assay was immunoSEQ multiplex PCR. Seen here are some 13,000 clones, less than 85% observed once, and the top ten hold approximately 14%. The rearrangement links TRBV4-2 to TRBJ1-3; a weak D match, TRBD1 (5 bases). The sequencing used unsorted PBMCs, collected 3.2 years before starting antiretroviral therapy. This TCR came from a man aged 40-55 years with HIV. The chain's CDR3 is CASSQGPGGRWSGNTIYF. DNA for the CDR3: TGTGCCAGCAGCCAAGGGCCCGGGGGTCGATGGTCCGGAAACACCATATATTTT.